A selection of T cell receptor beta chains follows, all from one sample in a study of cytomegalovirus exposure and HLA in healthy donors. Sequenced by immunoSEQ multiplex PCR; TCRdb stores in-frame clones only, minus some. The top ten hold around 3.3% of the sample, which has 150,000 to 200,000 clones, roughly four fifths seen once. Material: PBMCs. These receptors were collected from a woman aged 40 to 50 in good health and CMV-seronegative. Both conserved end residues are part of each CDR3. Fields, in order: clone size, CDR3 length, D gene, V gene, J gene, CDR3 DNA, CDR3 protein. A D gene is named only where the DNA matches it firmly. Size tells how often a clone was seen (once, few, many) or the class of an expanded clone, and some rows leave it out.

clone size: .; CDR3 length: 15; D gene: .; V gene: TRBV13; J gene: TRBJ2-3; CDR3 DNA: TGTGCCAGCAGCCCACAAGGCGGGAGCACAGATACGCAGTATTTT; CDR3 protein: CASSPQGGSTDTQYF
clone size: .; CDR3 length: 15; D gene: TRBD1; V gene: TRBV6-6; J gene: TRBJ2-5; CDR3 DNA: TGTGCCAGCAGTGGACAGGGGGCAATGGGAGAGACCCAGTACTTC; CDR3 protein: CASSGQGAMGETQYF
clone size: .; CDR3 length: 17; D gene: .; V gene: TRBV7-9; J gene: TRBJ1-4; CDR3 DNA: TGTGCCAGCAGCTTGTTTATCAGAGAGGGAACTAATGAAAAACTGTTTTTT; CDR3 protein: CASSLFIREGTNEKLFF
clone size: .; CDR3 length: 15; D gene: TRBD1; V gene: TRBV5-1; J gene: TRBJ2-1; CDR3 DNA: TGCGCCAGCAGTTTGGGGACAGGGGGCTTGAATGAGCAGTTCTTC; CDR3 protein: CASSLGTGGLNEQFF
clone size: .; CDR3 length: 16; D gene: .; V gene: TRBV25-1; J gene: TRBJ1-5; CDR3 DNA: TGTGCCAGCAGTGACAGGGGCTCGAATAGCAATCAGCCCCAGCATTTT; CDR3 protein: CASSDRGSNSNQPQHF
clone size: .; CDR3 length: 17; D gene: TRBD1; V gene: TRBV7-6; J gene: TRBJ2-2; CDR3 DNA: TGTGCCAGCAGCCCCACCGAAATGGACAGGGAGAACGGGGAGCTGTTTTTT; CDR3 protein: CASSPTEMDRENGELFF
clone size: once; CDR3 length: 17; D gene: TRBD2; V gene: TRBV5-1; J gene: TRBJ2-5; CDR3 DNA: TGCGCCAGCAGCGCTGACCCTAGCGGGGCCGTAATGGAGACCCAGTACTTC; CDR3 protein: CASSADPSGAVMETQYF
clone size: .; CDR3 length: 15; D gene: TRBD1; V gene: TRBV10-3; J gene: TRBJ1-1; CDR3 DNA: TGTGCCATCAGCCCCGGGACAGGGGGGGACACTGAAGCTTTCTTT; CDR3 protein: CAISPGTGGDTEAFF
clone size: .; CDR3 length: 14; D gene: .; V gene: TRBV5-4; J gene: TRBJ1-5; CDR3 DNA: TGTGCCAGCAGCTTGGACAGTAGCAATCAGCCCCAGCATTTT; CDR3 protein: CASSLDSSNQPQHF
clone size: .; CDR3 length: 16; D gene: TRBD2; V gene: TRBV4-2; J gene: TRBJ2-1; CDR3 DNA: TGTGCCAGCAGCCAAGAAAGCGGGGTTACCTACAATGAGCAGTTCTTC; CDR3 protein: CASSQESGVTYNEQFF
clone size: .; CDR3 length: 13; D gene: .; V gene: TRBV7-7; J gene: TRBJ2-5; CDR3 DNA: TGTGCCAGCAGCCGCGGGCCTCGAGAGACCCAGTACTTC; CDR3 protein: CASSRGPRETQYF
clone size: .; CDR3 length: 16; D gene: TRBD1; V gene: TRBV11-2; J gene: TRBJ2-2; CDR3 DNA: TGTGCCAGCAGCTTAGCGGGACAGGGGGCTGGAGGGGAGCTGTTTTTT; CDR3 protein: CASSLAGQGAGGELFF
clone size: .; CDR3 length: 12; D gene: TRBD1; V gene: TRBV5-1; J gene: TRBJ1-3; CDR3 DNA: TGCGCCAGTGGGGACAGTGGAAACACCATATATTTT; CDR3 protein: CASGDSGNTIYF
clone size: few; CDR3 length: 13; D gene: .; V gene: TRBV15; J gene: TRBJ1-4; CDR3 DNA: TGTGCCACCAGTCGGACGGGGAATGAAAAACTGTTTTTT; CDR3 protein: CATSRTGNEKLFF
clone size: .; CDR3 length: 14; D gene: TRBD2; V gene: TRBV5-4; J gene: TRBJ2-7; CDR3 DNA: TGTGCCAGCAGTCGGACTAGCGGGGACTACGAGCAGTACTTC; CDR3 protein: CASSRTSGDYEQYF
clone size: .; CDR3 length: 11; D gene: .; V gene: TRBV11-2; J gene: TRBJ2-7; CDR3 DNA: TGTGCCAGCAGCTCCCTTTACGAGCAGTACTTC; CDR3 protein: CASSSLYEQYF
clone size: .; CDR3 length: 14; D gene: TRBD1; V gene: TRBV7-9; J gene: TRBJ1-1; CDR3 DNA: TGTGCCAGCAGCTTAAGACAGGGGGACACTGAAGCTTTCTTT; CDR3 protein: CASSLRQGDTEAFF
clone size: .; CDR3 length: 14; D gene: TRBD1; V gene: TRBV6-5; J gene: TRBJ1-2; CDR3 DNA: TGTGCCAGCAGTGAATACGACAGGGGGACGCGCTACACCTTC; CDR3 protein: CASSEYDRGTRYTF
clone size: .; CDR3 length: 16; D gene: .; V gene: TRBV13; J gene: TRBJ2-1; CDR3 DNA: TGTGCCAGCAGCTTAGGATCCTTAGCGTTTTCTTATGAGCAGTTCTTC; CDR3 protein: CASSLGSLAFSYEQFF
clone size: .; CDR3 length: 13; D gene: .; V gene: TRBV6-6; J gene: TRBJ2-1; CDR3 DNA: TGTGCCAGCAGTTACCTCACTAGTTATGAGCAGTTCTTC; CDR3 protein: CASSYLTSYEQFF
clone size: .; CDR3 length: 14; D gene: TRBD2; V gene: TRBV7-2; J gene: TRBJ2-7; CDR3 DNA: TGTGCCAGCAGCTTAGACGGGGGGGCACGGGAGCAGTACTTC; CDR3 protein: CASSLDGGAREQYF
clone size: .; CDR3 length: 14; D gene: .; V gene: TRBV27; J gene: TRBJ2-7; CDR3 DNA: TGTGCCAGCAGTTTATCTGAAAGGGGATACGAGCAGTACTTC; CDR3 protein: CASSLSERGYEQYF
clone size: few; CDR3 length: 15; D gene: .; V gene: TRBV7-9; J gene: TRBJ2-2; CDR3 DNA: TGTGCCAGCAGGGCCGGGCCAGGGGACACCGGGGAGCTGTTTTTT; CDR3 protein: CASRAGPGDTGELFF
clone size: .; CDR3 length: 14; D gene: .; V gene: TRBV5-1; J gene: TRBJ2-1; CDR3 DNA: TGCGCCAGCACTCACGCGCGGAGCTACAATGAGCAGTTCTTC; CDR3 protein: CASTHARSYNEQFF
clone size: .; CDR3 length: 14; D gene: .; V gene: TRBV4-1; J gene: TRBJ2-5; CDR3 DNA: TGCGCCAGCAGCCAAGTGGAGAAATTGGAGACCCAGTACTTC; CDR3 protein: CASSQVEKLETQYF
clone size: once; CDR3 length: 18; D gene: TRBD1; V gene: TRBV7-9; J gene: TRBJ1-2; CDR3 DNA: TGTGCCAGCAGCTTAGCGGCGTCAAGGGACAGGGGCAACTATGGCTACACCTTC; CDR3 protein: CASSLAASRDRGNYGYTF
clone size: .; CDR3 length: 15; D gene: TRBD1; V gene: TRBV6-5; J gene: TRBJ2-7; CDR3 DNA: TGTGCCAGCAGCCGCCGGGACAGGCTCTTCTACGAGCAGTACTTC; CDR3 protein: CASSRRDRLFYEQYF
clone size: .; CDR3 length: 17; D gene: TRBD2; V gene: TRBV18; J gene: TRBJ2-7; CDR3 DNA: TGTGCCAGCTCACTCACCGAGCGGGACTCTCGGGGCTACGAGCAGTACTTC; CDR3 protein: CASSLTERDSRGYEQYF
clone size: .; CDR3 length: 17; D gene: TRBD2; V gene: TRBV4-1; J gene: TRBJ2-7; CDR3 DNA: TGCGCCAGCAGCCAGGGGCTAGCGGGGACAAGCTCCTACGAGCAGTACTTC; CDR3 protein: CASSQGLAGTSSYEQYF